Given below is one T cell receptor (beta chain) in context. Its antigen is not known. These data originate in a study of T cell responses to AZD1222 COVID-19 vaccine. Background on the study: The study pooled second doses at about 4 or about 12 weeks.

Findings and caveats of the study: Baseline serostatus was positive in only five to seven AZD1222 recipients. The donors showed a predominance of white British ancestry and of females, with possible underestimation of clonal diversity.

The assay was immunoSEQ multiplex PCR, and TCRdb's table has in-frame clones only and misses some. The sample has 150,000 or so clones; 88% are singletons. This TCR derives from an adult in good health. This material consisted of peripheral blood, taken on day 0 of AZD1222 vaccination.

In DNA, the CDR3 is TGTGCCAGTAGTATATGGGGAAGCGGGGCGAACACCGGGGAGCTGTTTTTT. Translation gives CASSIWGSGANTGELFF. This chain connects TRBV19 to TRBJ2-2, with TRBD2 matching over 7 bases. Germline V CDR1 and CDR2: LNHDA, SQIVND (reference sequence). The V gene end was trimmed by 2 bases and the J gene end by 0 bases; junction bases not matched to a gene: 6. The CDR3 runs to 17 residues.